This T cell receptor beta chain is from a study of cytomegalovirus exposure and HLA in healthy donors. Remarks on this clone: Antigen: not known.

The V gene lost 0 bases and the J gene lost 5 bases, with 9 bases spanning the gap. The CDR3 runs to 14 residues. Germline lookup yields CDR1 SGHRS and CDR2 YFSETQ. Study-level findings and limits: The tendency of first-cohort TCR clusters to co-occur in the roughly 130 validation repertoires emerged from a later analysis. Reports showed the classifier diagnosing cytomegalovirus status with high specificity and sensitivity.

Only in-frame clones appear in the TCRdb table, and some are missing; sequencing was by immunoSEQ multiplex PCR. The sample has over 75,000 clones, 85% seen once. The sequence came from a young man in good health and CMV-seropositive. This sequence joins TRBV5-1 and TRBJ2-1; D is possibly TRBD1 (6 bases). The sequenced material came from PBMCs. For the CDR3, the DNA is TGCGCCAGCAGCTTGGCAGGGGACAACAATGAGCAGTTCTTC. Its protein product is CASSLAGDNNEQFF.